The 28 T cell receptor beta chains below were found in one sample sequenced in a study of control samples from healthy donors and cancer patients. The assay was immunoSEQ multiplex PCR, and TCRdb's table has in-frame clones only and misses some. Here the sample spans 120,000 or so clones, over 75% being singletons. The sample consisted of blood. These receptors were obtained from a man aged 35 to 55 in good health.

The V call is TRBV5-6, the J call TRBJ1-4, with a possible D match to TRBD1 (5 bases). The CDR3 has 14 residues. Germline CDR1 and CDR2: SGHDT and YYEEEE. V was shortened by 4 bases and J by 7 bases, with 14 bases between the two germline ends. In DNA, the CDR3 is TGTGCCAGCAGCAAGGGACTGGGCACTGAAAAACTGTTTTTT. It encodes CASSKGLGTEKLFF. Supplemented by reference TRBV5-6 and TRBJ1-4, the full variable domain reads DAGVTQSPTHLIKTRGQQVTLRCSPKSGHDTVSWYQQALGQGPQFIFQYYEEEERQRGNFPDRFSGHQFPNYSSELNVNALLLGDSALYLCASSKGLGTEKLFFGSGTQLSVL.

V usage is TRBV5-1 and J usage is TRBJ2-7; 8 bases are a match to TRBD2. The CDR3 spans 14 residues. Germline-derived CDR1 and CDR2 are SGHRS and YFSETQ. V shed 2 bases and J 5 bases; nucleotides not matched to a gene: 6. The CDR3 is CASSLNPGGNEQYF. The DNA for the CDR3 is TGCGCCAGCAGCTTAAACCCGGGGGGGAACGAGCAGTACTTC.

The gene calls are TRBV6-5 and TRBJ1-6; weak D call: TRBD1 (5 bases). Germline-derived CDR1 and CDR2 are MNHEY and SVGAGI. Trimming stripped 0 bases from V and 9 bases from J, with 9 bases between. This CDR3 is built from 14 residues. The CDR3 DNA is TGTGCCAGCAGTTACTCGCAGGGTATTTCACCCCTCCACTTT. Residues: CASSYSQGISPLHF.

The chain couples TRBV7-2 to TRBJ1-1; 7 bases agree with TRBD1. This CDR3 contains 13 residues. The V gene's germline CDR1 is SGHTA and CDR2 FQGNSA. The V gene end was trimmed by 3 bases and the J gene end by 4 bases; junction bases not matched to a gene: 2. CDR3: CASSFPGGTEAFF. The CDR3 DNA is TGTGCCAGCAGCTTCCCAGGGGGCACTGAAGCTTTCTTT. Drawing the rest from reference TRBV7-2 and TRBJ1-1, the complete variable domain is GAGVSQSPSNKVTEKGKDVELRCDPISGHTALYWYRQSLGQGLEFLIYFQGNSAPDKSGLPSDRFSAERTGGSVSTLTIQRTQQEDSAVYLCASSFPGGTEAFFGQGTRLTVV.

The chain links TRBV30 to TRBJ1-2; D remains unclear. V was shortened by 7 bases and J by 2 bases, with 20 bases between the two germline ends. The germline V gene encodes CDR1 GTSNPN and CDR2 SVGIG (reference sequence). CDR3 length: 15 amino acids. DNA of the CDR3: TGTGCCTCAGAAGTACTGGACGAATTCAACTATGGCTACACCTTC. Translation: CASEVLDEFNYGYTF.

This CDR3 reads CASSGQGTNTEAFF. CDR3 in DNA: TGTGCCAGCTCAGGACAGGGTACGAACACTGAAGCTTTCTTT. The rearrangement joins TRBV18 to TRBJ1-1; 8 nucleotides line up with TRBD1. The germline gives CDR1 KGHSH, CDR2 LQKENI. This CDR3 is built from 14 residues. Trimming cost V 5 bases and J 1 base; bases outside gene matches: 3.

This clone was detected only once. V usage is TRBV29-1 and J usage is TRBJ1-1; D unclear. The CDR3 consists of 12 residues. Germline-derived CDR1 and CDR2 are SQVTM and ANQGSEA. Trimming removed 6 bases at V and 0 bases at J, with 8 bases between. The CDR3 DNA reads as TGCAGCGTGGTCCTATTGAACACTGAAGCTTTCTTT. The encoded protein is CSVVLLNTEAFF.

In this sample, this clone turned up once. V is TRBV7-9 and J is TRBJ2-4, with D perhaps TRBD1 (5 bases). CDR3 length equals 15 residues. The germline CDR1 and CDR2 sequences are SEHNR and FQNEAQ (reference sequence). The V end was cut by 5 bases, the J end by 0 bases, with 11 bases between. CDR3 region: CASSRQSSAKNIQYF. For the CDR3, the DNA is TGTGCCAGCAGCCGACAGTCCTCAGCCAAAAACATTCAGTACTTC.

The CDR3 loop is CASSHAPREQYF. The CDR3, as DNA: TGCGCCAGCAGCCATGCCCCCCGCGAGCAGTACTTC. V gene TRBV4-1 combines with J gene TRBJ2-7, with unresolved D. From germline, CDR1 is MGHRA and CDR2 YSYEKL. The CDR3 is made up of 12 amino acids. V lost 3 bases and J 6 bases, leaving 9 bases between the germline ends.

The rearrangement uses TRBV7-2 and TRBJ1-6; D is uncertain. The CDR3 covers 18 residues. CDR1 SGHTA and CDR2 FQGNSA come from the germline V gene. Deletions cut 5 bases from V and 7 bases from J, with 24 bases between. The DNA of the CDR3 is TGTGCCAGCAGCCCCCCAGGCGTAGCCGGGGTAGGCAATTCACCCCTCCACTTT. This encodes CASSPPGVAGVGNSPLHF.

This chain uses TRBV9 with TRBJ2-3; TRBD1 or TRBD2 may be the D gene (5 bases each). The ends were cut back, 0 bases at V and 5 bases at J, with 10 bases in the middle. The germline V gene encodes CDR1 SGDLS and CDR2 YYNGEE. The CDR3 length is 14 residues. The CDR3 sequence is CASSVGGEVDTQYF. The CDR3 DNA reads TGTGCCAGCAGCGTAGGAGGGGAAGTAGATACGCAGTATTTT.

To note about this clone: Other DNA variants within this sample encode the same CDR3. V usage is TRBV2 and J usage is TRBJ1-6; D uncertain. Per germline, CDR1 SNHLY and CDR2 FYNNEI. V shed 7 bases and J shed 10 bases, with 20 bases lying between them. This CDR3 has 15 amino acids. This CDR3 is CASNRGVSGFSPLHF. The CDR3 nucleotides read TGTGCCAGCAATCGTGGGGTTTCGGGTTTCTCACCCCTCCACTTT.

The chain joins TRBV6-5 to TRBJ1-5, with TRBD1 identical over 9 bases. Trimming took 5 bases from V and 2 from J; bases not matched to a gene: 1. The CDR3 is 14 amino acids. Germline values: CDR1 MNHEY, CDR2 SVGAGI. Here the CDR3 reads CASSRTGGNQPQHF. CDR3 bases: TGTGCCAGCAGTAGGACAGGGGGCAATCAGCCCCAGCATTTT.

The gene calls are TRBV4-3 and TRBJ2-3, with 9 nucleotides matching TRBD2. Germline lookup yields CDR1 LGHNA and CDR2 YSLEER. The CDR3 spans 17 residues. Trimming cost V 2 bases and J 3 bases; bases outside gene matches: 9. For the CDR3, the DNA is TGCGCCAGCAGCCAACAAGGGACTAGCCCGGGGACAGATACGCAGTATTTT. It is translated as CASSQQGTSPGTDTQYF.

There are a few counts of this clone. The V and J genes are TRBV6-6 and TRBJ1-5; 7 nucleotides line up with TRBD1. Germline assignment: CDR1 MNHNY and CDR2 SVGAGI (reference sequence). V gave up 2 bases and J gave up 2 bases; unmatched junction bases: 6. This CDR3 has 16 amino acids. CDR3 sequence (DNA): TGTGCCAGCAGTTACCTCGGGACAGTAGGCAATCAGCCCCAGCATTTT. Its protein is CASSYLGTVGNQPQHF.

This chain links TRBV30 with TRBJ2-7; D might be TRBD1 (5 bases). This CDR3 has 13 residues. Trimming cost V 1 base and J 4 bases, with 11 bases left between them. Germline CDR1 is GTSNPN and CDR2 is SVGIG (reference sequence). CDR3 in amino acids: CAWSEQEIYEQYF. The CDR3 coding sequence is TGTGCCTGGAGTGAACAGGAGATATACGAGCAGTACTTC.

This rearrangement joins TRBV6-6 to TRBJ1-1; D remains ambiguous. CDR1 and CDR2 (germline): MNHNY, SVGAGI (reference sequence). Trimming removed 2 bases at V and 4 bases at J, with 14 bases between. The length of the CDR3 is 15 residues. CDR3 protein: CASSYQTGAGTEAFF. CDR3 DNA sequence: TGTGCCAGCAGTTACCAGACGGGCGCGGGCACTGAAGCTTTCTTT.

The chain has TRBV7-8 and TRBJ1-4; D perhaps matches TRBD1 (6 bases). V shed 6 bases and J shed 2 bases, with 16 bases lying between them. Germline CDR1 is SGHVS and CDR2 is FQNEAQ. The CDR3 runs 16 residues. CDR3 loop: CASSPYGTPTNEKLFF. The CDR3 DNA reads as TGTGCCAGCAGTCCTTATGGGACACCTACTAATGAAAAACTGTTTTTT.

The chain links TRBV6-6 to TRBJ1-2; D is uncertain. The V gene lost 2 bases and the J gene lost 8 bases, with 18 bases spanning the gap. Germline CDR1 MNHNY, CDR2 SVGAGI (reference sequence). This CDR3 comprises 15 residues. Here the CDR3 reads CASSYGEVRTGGYTF. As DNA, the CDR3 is TGTGCCAGCAGTTACGGGGAGGTCAGGACTGGAGGCTACACCTTC.

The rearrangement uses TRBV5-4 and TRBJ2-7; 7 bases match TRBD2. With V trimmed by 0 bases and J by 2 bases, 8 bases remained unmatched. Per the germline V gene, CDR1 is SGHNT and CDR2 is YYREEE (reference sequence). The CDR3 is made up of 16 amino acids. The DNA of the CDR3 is TGTGCCAGCAGCTTGGGAAATAGCGGGCTGACCTACGAGCAGTACTTC. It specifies CASSLGNSGLTYEQYF.

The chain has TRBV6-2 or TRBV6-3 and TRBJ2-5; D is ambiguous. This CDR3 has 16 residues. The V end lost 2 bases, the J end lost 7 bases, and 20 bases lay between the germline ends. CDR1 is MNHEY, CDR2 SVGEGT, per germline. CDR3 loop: CASSYPGRPRSWTQYF. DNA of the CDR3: TGTGCCAGCAGTTACCCGGGCCGGCCAAGATCATGGACCCAGTACTTC.

The CDR3 loop reads CASSRDPYYNEQFF. CDR3 coding DNA: TGCGCCAGCAGCAGGGACCCCTACTACAATGAGCAGTTCTTC. The V gene is TRBV5-1, the J gene TRBJ2-1; D assignment may be TRBD1 or TRBD2 (5 bases each). V was cut by 4 bases and J by 3 bases, with 11 bases left in between. The CDR3 runs 14 residues. CDR1 and CDR2 (germline): SGHRS, YFSETQ. Together with reference TRBV5-1 and TRBJ2-1, the CDR3 gives the full variable domain: KAGVTQTPRYLIKTRGQQVTLSCSPISGHRSVSWYQQTPGQGLQFLFEYFSETQRNKGNFPGRFSGRQFSNSRSEMNVSTLELGDSALYLCASSRDPYYNEQFFGPGTRLTVL.

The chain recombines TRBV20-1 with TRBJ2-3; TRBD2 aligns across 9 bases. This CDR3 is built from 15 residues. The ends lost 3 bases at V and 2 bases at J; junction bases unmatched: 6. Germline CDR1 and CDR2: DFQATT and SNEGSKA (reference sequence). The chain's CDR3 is CSASNPSGVTDTQYF. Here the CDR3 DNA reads TGCAGTGCTAGTAACCCTAGCGGGGTCACAGATACGCAGTATTTT.

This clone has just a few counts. The chain's CDR3 is CASSLANLQPQHF. The CDR3 DNA is TGTGCCAGTAGTTTAGCTAACCTTCAGCCCCAGCATTTT. The rearrangement links TRBV19 to TRBJ1-5; D gene unclear. The CDR3 spans 13 residues. Germline lookup yields CDR1 LNHDA and CDR2 SQIVND (reference sequence). Trimming left V 5 bases short and J 6 bases short, with 11 bases between.

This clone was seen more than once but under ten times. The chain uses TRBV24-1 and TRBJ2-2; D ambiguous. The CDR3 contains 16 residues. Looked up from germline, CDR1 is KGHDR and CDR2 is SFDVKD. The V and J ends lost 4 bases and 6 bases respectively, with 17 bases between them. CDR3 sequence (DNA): TGTGCCACCAGTGAACCTAAGACTCTAACGCCCGGGGAGCTGTTTTTT. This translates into CATSEPKTLTPGELFF.

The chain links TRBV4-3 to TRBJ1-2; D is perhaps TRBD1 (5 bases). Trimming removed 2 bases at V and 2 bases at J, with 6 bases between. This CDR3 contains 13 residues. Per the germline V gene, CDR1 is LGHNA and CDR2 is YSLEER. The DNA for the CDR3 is TGCGCCAGCAGCCAACAGGGAAACTATGGCTACACCTTC. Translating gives CASSQQGNYGYTF.

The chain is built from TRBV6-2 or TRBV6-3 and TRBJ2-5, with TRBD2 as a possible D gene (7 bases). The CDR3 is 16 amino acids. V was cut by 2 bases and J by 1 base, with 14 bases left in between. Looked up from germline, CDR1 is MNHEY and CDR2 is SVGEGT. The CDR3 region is CASSYPKRGAQETQYF. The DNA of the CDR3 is TGTGCCAGCAGTTACCCCAAACGGGGGGCCCAAGAGACCCAGTACTTC.

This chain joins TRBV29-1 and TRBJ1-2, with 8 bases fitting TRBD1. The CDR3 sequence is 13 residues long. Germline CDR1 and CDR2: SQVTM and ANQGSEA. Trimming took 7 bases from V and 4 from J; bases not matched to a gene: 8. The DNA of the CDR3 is TGCAGCGACGGGACAGGCGCAAGCTATGGCTACACCTTC. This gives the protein CSDGTGASYGYTF.